This T cell receptor beta chain was sequenced during a study of regulatory T cells in long-lasting Graves disease. The time point was: newly diagnosed GD, antithyroid drugs for less than 3 months. Extracted PBMC RNA gave rise to the TCR library. In this sample, this clonotype turned up many times. Trimming cost V 3 bases and J 5 bases, with 14 bases left between them. Germline loops: CDR1 LNHDA, CDR2 SQIVND (reference sequence). The CDR3 runs 14 residues. Arm-PCR of CDR3 regions and iRepertoire HTBI primers were used to build TCR beta libraries. From the multiplex PCR reads, TCRdb called clonotypes with MiXCR, one entry per CDR3 protein. The sample holds approximately 300,000 distinct CDR3 sequences, about 20% seen once.

This TCR was recovered from a female donor with Graves disease. This sequence joins TRBV19 and TRBJ2-7; a weak D match, TRBD1 (6 bases). Specimen: peripheral blood mononuclear cells (PBMCs), collected at new diagnosis, from a patient treated with antithyroid drugs. The DNA for the CDR3 is TGTGCCAGTAGTATTCAGGGGCCGGGAAACGAGCAGTACTTC. Residues: CASSIQGPGNEQYF.